This T cell receptor beta chain was retrieved from a study of high-grade serous ovarian cancer treatment subgroups. At the level of the study: On average, roughly 15,000 reads and 7,494 unique TCR beta rearrangements were obtained per sample.

The tumor samples were collected prior to definitive surgery or chemotherapy. As concerns this clone: Its specificity is not known.

Study-wide results and limits: TCR clonal relatedness correlated positively with neoantigen level. Repertoire similarity ranged roughly 0.1 to 0.79 between tumors of one patient.

The CDR3 is made up of 16 amino acids. Germline CDR1 reads MGHRA; CDR2 reads YSYEKL. V lost 2 bases, J lost 5 bases, and 10 bases stayed unmatched. The protocol was immunoSEQ multiplex PCR, while the TCRdb copy is restricted to in-frame clones and leaves out a portion. The sample holds 1,500 to 2,000 clones, approximately 70% seen once. The chain uses TRBV4-1 and TRBJ2-7; 9 bases are a match to TRBD1. This receptor was taken from a human donor with high-grade serous ovarian cancer. The sample comprised tumor tissue. CDR3 amino acids: CASSQKTGTGLDEQYF. CDR3 sequence (DNA): TGCGCCAGCAGCCAAAAAACCGGGACAGGGTTGGACGAGCAGTACTTC.